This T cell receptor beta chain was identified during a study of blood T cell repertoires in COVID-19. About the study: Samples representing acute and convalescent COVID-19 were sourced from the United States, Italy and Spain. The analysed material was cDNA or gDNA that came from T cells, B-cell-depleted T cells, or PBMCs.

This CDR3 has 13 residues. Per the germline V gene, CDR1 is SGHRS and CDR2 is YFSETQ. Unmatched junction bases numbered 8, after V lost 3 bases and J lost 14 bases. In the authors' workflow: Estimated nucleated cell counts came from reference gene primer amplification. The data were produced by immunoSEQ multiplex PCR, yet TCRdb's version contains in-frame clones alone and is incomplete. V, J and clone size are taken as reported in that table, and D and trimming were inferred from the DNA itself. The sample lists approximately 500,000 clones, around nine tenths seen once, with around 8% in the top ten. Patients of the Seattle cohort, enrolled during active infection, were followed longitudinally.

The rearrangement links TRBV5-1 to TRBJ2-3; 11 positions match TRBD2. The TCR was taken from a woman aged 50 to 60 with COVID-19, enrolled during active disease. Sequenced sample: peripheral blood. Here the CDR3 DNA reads TGCGCCAGCAGCTCGGGACTAGCGGCCACCCGGTATTTT. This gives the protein CASSSGLAATRYF. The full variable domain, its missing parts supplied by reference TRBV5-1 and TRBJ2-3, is KAGVTQTPRYLIKTRGQQVTLSCSPISGHRSVSWYQQTPGQGLQFLFEYFSETQRNKGNFPGRFSGRQFSNSRSEMNVSTLELGDSALYLCASSSGLAATRYFGPGTRLTVL.